A selection of T cell receptor beta chains follows, all from one sample in a study of blood T cell repertoires in COVID-19. The protocol was immunoSEQ multiplex PCR, while the TCRdb copy is restricted to in-frame clones and leaves out a portion. Among 110,000 to 150,000 clones listed, about 80% were seen once. Sequencing was carried out using peripheral blood. The receptor set was obtained from a human donor in a cohort sampled during active COVID-19. Each CDR3 is given with its conserved first and last residue. The D gene is left open where the match is weak. Only part of the rows carry a size: once, few, many, or a class if the clone is expanded.

.	TRBJ2-1	TRBV19	TRBD1	TGTGCCAGTAGTCCTAGGACAGGCAGCTCCTACAATGAGCAGTTCTTC	CASSPRTGSSYNEQFF
.	TRBJ2-2	TRBV5-1	.	TGCGCCAGCAGCCTCCGTTCTAGTCCTAACACCGGGGAGCTGTTTTTT	CASSLRSSPNTGELFF
.	TRBJ2-3	TRBV19	.	TGTGCCAGTAGTATAGGAGGGCGTACTAGCACAGATACGCAGTATTTT	CASSIGGRTSTDTQYF
.	TRBJ2-7	TRBV19	TRBD2	TGTGCCAGTAGCAGAACTAGCGGGAGACGCGAGCAGTACTTC	CASSRTSGRREQYF
.	TRBJ2-7	TRBV12-5	.	TGTGCTAGTGGTTTGGCCCAATGGTATGGACAACCAAACTACGAGCAGTACTTC	CASGLAQWYGQPNYEQYF
.	TRBJ1-4	TRBV28	.	TGTGCCAGCAGTCCGCCCCCGGGAACGGGAGAAAAACTGTTTTTT	CASSPPPGTGEKLFF
.	TRBJ2-3	TRBV5-1	.	TGCGCCAGCAGCTTGGGCTTGTGGCGGGGAGACACAGATACGCAGTATTTT	CASSLGLWRGDTDTQYF
few	TRBJ2-7	TRBV7-3	.	TGTGCCAGCAGCTTAGCTAGCTGGTCTGGAGAGCAGTACTTC	CASSLASWSGEQYF
.	TRBJ2-1	TRBV21-1	.	TGTGCCAGCAGCAAAGATCAGGGTCTGTATGAGCAGTTCTTC	CASSKDQGLYEQFF
.	TRBJ2-5	TRBV30	.	TGTGCCTGGAGCTACAGTTTCGGGACCCAGTACTTC	CAWSYSFGTQYF
.	TRBJ2-3	TRBV18	TRBD2	TGTGCCAGCTCACCACCGCAAGGACTAGCGCTCACAGATACGCAGTATTTT	CASSPPQGLALTDTQYF